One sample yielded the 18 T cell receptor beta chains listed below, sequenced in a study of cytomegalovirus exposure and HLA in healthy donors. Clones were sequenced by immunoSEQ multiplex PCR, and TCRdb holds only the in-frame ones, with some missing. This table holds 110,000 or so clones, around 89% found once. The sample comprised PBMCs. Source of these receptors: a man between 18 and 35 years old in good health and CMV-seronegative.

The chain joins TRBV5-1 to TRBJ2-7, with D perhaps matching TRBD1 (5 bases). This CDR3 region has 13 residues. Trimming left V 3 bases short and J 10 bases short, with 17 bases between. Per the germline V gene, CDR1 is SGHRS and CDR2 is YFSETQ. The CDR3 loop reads CASSSPDSVIQYF. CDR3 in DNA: TGCGCCAGCAGCTCTCCCGACAGTGTAATCCAGTACTTC.

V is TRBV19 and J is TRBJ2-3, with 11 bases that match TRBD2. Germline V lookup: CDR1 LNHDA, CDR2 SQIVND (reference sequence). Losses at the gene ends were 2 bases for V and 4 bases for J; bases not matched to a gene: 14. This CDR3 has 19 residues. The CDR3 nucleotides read TGTGCCAGTAGTATACGAGGGTCAAGGAGTAGCGGGGGGGCAGATACGCAGTATTTT. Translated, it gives CASSIRGSRSSGGADTQYF.

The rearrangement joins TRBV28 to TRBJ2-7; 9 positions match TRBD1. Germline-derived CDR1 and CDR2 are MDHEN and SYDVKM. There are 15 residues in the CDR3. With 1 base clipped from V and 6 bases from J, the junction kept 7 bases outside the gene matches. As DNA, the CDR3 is TGTGCCAGCAGTTTATACCCCGGGACAGGGTCCGAGCAGTACTTC. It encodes CASSLYPGTGSEQYF.

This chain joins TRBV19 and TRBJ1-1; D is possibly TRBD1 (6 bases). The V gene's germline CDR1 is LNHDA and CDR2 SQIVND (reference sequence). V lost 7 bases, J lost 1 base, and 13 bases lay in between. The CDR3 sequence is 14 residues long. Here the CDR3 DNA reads TGTGCCAGTACCACGGACAGTTGGAACACTGAAGCTTTCTTT. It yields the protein CASTTDSWNTEAFF.

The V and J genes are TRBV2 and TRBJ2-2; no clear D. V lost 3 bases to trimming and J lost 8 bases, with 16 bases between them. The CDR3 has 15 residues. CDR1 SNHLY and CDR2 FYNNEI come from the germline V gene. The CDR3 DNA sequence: TGTGCCAGCAGTGATCAGCGCTCCTTCAAGGGGGAGCTGTTTTTT. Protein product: CASSDQRSFKGELFF. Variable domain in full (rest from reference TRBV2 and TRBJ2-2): EPEVTQTPSHQVTQMGQEVILRCVPISNHLYFYWYRQILGQKVEFLVSFYNNEISEKSEIFDDQFSVERPDGSNFTLKIRSTKLEDSAMYFCASSDQRSFKGELFFGEGSRLTVL.

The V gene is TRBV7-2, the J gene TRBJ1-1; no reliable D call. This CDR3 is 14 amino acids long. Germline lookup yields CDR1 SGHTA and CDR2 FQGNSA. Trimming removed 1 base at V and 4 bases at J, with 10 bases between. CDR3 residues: CASSLDHGVTEAFF. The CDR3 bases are TGTGCCAGCAGCTTAGACCACGGGGTCACTGAAGCTTTCTTT. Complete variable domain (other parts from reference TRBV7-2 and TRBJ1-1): GAGVSQSPSNKVTEKGKDVELRCDPISGHTALYWYRQSLGQGLEFLIYFQGNSAPDKSGLPSDRFSAERTGGSVSTLTIQRTQQEDSAVYLCASSLDHGVTEAFFGQGTRLTVV.

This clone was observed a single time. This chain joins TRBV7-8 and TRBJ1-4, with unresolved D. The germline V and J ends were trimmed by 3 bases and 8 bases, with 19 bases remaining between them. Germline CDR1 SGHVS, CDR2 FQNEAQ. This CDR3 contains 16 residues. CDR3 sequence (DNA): TGTGCCAGCAGCTTGTTTTTCGGAACGGAGGGCGAAAAACTGTTTTTT. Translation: CASSLFFGTEGEKLFF. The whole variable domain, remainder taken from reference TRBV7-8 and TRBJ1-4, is GAGVSQSPRYKVAKRGQDVALRCDPISGHVSLFWYQQALGQGPEFLTYFQNEAQLDKSGLPSDRFFAERPEGSVSTLKIQRTQQEDSAVYLCASSLFFGTEGEKLFFGSGTQLSVL.

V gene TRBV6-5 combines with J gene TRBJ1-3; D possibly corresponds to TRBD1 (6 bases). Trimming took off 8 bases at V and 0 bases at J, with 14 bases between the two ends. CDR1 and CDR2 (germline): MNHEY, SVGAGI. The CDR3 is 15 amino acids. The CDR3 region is CASGAQGNSGNTIYF. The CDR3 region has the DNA TGTGCCAGCGGGGCACAGGGCAACTCTGGAAACACCATATATTTT.

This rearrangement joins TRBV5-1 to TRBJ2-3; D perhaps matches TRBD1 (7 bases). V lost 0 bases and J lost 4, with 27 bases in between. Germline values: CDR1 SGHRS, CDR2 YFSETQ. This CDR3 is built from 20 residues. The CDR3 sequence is CASSLVRRDRHKGGADTQYF. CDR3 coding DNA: TGCGCCAGCAGCTTGGTAAGGAGGGACAGACACAAAGGTGGTGCAGATACGCAGTATTTT.

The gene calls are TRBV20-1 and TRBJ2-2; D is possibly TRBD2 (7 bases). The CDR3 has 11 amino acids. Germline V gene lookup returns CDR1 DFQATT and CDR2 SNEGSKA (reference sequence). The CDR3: CARGGAGELFF. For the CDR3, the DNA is TGCGCTCGAGGGGGGGCCGGGGAGCTGTTTTTT.

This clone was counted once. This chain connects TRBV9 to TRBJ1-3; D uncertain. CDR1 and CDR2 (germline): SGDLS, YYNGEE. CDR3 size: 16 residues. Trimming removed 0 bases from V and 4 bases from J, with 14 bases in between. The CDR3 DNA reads TGTGCCAGCAGCGTAGCGTCGACTAACTTGGGAAACACCATATATTTT. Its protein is CASSVASTNLGNTIYF.

The CDR3 DNA follows: TGTGCCAGCAGAGACTCGGGGGGCTACACCTTC. Translating it yields CASRDSGGYTF. The rearrangement joins TRBV6-6 to TRBJ1-2; D is undetermined. Trimming removed 6 bases from V and 8 bases from J, with 10 bases in between. There are 11 residues in the CDR3. Germline V gene lookup returns CDR1 MNHNY and CDR2 SVGAGI (reference sequence).

As DNA, the CDR3 is TGTGCCAGCAGTTCATTCGCGGGGGCTCGCAATGAGCAGTTCTTC. Translated, it gives CASSSFAGARNEQFF. The chain combines TRBV27 with TRBJ2-1; the D gene is possibly TRBD2 (7 bases). From germline, CDR1 is MNHEY and CDR2 SMNVEV (reference sequence). Trimming removed 4 bases from V and 6 bases from J, with 16 bases in between. This CDR3 region has 15 residues.

The CDR3 nucleotides read TGTGCCTGGAGTCGGGGGACTGAAGCTTTCTTT. It specifies CAWSRGTEAFF. The chain employs TRBV30 and TRBJ1-1; D may be TRBD1 (5 bases). Per germline, CDR1 GTSNPN and CDR2 SVGIG (reference sequence). The germline V and J ends were trimmed by 2 bases and 5 bases, with 6 bases remaining between them. This CDR3 has 11 residues.

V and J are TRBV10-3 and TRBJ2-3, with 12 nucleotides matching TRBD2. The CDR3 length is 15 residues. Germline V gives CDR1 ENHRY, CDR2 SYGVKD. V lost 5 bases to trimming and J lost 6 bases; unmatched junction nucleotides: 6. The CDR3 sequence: CAISRLAGESDTQYF. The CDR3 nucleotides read TGTGCCATCAGTAGACTAGCGGGGGAGTCGGATACGCAGTATTTT.

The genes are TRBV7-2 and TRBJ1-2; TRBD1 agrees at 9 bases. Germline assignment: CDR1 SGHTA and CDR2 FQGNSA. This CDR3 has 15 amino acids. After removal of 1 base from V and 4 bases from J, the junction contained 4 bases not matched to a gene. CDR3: CASSLGGTGLYGYTF. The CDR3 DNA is TGTGCCAGCAGCTTAGGGGGGACAGGGCTCTATGGCTACACCTTC.

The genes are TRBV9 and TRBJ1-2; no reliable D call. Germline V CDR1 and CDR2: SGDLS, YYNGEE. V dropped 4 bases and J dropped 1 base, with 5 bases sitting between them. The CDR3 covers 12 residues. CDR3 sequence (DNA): TGTGCCAGCAGCACAGATAACTATGGCTACACCTTC. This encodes CASSTDNYGYTF.

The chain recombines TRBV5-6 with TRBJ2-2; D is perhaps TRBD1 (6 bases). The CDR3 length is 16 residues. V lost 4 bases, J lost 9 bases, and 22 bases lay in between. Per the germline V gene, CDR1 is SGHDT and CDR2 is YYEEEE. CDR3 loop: CASSRYLGTNLWELFF. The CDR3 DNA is TGTGCCAGCAGCCGTTACCTGGGGACAAACCTTTGGGAGCTGTTTTTT. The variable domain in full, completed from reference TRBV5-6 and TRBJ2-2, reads DAGVTQSPTHLIKTRGQQVTLRCSPKSGHDTVSWYQQALGQGPQFIFQYYEEEERQRGNFPDRFSGHQFPNYSSELNVNALLLGDSALYLCASSRYLGTNLWELFFGEGSRLTVL.